The rows below give T cell receptor beta chains drawn from one sample of a study of T cell repertoires in cytomegalovirus infection. MiXCR, applied by TCRdb to the reads, yields one record per CDR3 protein. The table includes about half a million distinct CDR3 sequences, roughly a third detected once. No cognate antigen is known for these TCRs. Sequenced here: cultured PBMCs, sampled from culture after CMV antigen stimulation. Receptor source: a human donor in good health (CMV status not recorded). Some clones in this sample may be carry-over from other donors' samples. Both conserved end residues are part of each CDR3. A D gene is named only where the DNA matches it firmly. Expanded clones get a size class; other rows say once, few or many, or leave the size out.

TRBD2 many TRBJ2-3 TRBV7-2 CASSPYLGLAGPDTQYF TGTGCCAGCAGCCCTTACCTGGGACTAGCGGGACCAGATACGCAGTATTTT
TRBD2 - TRBJ2-2 TRBV19 CASSILLAENTGELFF TGTGCCAGTAGTATTTTGCTAGCGGAGAACACCGGGGAGCTGTTTTTT
TRBD2 - TRBJ2-1 TRBV7-9 CASSRTSGIPNEQFF TGTGCCAGCAGCCGGACTAGCGGGATCCCCAATGAGCAGTTCTTC
TRBD1 few TRBJ2-5 TRBV7-2 CASSSGQEETQYF TGTGCCAGCAGCTCGGGACAGGAAGAGACCCAGTACTTC
- - TRBJ2-7 TRBV5-6 CASTRVTGAGRDEQYF TGTGCCAGCACCAGGGTCACGGGGGCCGGGCGCGACGAGCAGTACTTC
- - TRBJ1-1 TRBV27 CASLGGARGEAFF TGTGCCAGTCTGGGGGGGGCCAGGGGTGAAGCTTTCTTT
TRBD2 - TRBJ2-5 TRBV11-2 CASSLKVLAGIHQETQYF TGTGCCAGCAGCTTAAAGGTTCTAGCGGGGATCCACCAAGAGACCCAGTACTTC
- - TRBJ2-3 TRBV12-5 CASGLTGAPLSDTQYF TGTGCTAGTGGTTTAACGGGAGCGCCACTTTCGGATACGCAGTATTTT
TRBD1 - TRBJ2-2 TRBV7-2 CASSLRQGGAGELFF TGTGCCAGCAGCTTAAGACAGGGGGGGGCCGGGGAGCTGTTTTTT
- - TRBJ2-3 TRBV27 CASSPGVKPQTDTQYF TGTGCCAGCAGTCCGGGAGTCAAACCACAGACAGATACGCAGTATTTT
- - TRBJ2-3 TRBV5-1 CASSLELGITDTQYF TGCGCCAGCAGCTTGGAGTTGGGAATAACAGATACGCAGTATTTT
TRBD2 few TRBJ2-1 TRBV19 CASSMTSGIYEQFF TGTGCCAGTAGTATGACTAGCGGGATCTATGAGCAGTTCTTC
- once TRBJ1-2 TRBV2 CASNADSPNYGYTF TGTGCCAGCAACGCCGACAGCCCTAACTATGGCTACACCTTC
- few TRBJ1-5 TRBV7-2 CASTEGTHRPQHF TGTGCCAGCACCGAGGGGACCCATCGGCCCCAGCATTTT
TRBD2 - TRBJ2-1 TRBV9 CASSVDGREYNEQFF TGTGCCAGCAGCGTAGATGGGCGGGAGTACAATGAGCAGTTCTTC
- few TRBJ2-3 TRBV28 CASSLRPSPGTDTQYF TGTGCCAGCAGTTTAAGGCCTAGCCCCGGCACAGATACGCAGTATTTT
TRBD2 few TRBJ2-1 TRBV4-3 CASSLLLAGGSRSYNEQFF TGCGCCAGCAGCCTACTCCTAGCGGGAGGGTCTCGCTCCTACAATGAGCAGTTCTTC
- - TRBJ2-1 TRBV2 CASRRLPEQFF TGTGCCAGCAGGAGACTCCCCGAGCAGTTCTTC
- - TRBJ2-7 TRBV7-2 CASSLAGAPTGEQYF TGTGCCAGCAGCTTAGCCGGGGCGCCTACGGGCGAGCAGTACTTC
- - TRBJ1-1 TRBV7-2 CASSREMNTEAFF TGTGCCAGCTCCAGGGAGATGAACACTGAAGCTTTCTTT